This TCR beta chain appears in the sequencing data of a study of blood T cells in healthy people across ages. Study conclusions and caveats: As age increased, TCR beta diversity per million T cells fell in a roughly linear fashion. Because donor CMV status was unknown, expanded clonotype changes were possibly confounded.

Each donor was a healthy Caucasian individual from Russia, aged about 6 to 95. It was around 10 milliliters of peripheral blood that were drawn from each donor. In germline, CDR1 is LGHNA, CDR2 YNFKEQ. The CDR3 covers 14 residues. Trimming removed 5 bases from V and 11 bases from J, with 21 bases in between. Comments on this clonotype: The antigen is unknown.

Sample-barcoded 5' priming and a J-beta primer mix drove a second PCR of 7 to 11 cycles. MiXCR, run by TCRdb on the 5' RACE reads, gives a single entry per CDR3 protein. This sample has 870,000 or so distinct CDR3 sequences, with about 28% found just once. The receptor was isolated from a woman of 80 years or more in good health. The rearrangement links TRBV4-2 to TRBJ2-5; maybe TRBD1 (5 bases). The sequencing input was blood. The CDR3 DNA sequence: TGTGCCAGCAGCGGGGCAGGATCTTTACGAGAGCAGTACTTC. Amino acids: CASSGAGSLREQYF.